These T cell receptor beta chains were read from a single sample in a study of blood T cell repertoires in COVID-19. Libraries were prepared by immunoSEQ multiplex PCR; TCRdb keeps only in-frame clonotypes and omits some of them. Counted here are about 250,000 clones, about 83% occurring once; the ten biggest clones make up less than 6.5%. Sequenced input: peripheral blood. All receptors come from a human donor in a cohort sampled during active COVID-19. CDR3s include the opening cysteine and the closing phenylalanine or tryptophan. D genes are given only for firm matches. Clone size is not always given. Where it is, it says once, few, many or a class for expanded clones.

V	D	J	size	CDR3	DNA
TRBV30	-	TRBJ1-4	-	CAGLSGLYNEKLFF	TGTGCCGGGCTCTCGGGACTCTATAATGAAAAACTGTTTTTT
TRBV7-9	-	TRBJ2-7	-	CASSAWRGTYEQYF	TGTGCCAGCAGCGCCTGGCGCGGGACCTACGAGCAGTACTTC
TRBV23-1	-	TRBJ1-2	-	CASIPLDRYGYTF	TGCGCCAGCATCCCGTTAGACAGGTATGGCTACACCTTC
TRBV5-1	-	TRBJ1-6	-	CASSLEGQANSPLHF	TGCGCCAGCAGCTTGGAAGGTCAGGCGAATTCACCCCTCCACTTT
TRBV30	TRBD2	TRBJ2-1	-	CAWSSGSGGAKNNEQFF	TGTGCCTGGTCGTCAGGGAGCGGGGGGGCGAAGAACAATGAGCAGTTCTTC
TRBV9	TRBD2	TRBJ2-2	-	CASSVAGGITGELFF	TGTGCCAGCAGCGTAGCGGGGGGGATCACCGGGGAGCTGTTTTTT
TRBV23-1	TRBD2	TRBJ2-1	few	CASSKPGTRCNEQFF	TGCGCCAGCAGCAAACCCGGGACTAGGTGCAATGAGCAGTTCTTC
TRBV28	-	TRBJ2-1	-	CASSLPGLYNEQFF	TGTGCCAGCAGTCTACCGGGACTGTACAATGAGCAGTTCTTC
TRBV28	-	TRBJ2-3	once	CASSPREDTDTQYF	TGTGCCAGCAGTCCCCGGGAAGACACAGATACGCAGTATTTT
TRBV27	TRBD1	TRBJ1-2	-	CASSPDRVYYGYTF	TGTGCCAGCAGTCCGGACAGGGTTTACTATGGCTACACCTTC
TRBV19	TRBD1	TRBJ2-2	-	CASTRQGETGELFF	TGTGCCAGTACCCGACAGGGCGAAACCGGGGAGCTGTTTTTT